These 18 T cell receptor beta chains originate from one sample sequenced in a study of cytomegalovirus exposure and HLA in healthy donors. The PCR had 60 Vbeta and 13 Jbeta primers. Clones were read by immunoSEQ multiplex PCR, and TCRdb kept only the in-frame ones, dropping some. The sample table sets out about 70,000 clones. The material sequenced was PBMCs. The source is a woman younger than 45 in good health and CMV-seronegative.

The rearrangement uses TRBV5-1 and TRBJ2-5; 7 nucleotides line up with TRBD1. CDR1 and CDR2 (germline): SGHRS, YFSETQ. The CDR3 is made up of 15 amino acids. Trimming took 0 bases from V and 2 from J; bases not matched to a gene: 4. CDR3 amino acids: CASSLVVRGQETQYF. DNA for the CDR3: TGCGCCAGCAGCTTGGTGGTCAGGGGGCAAGAGACCCAGTACTTC.

J is TRBJ1-1 and V is TRBV7-9; 9 nucleotides line up with TRBD1. V shed 6 bases and J 5 bases; nucleotides not matched to a gene: 10. The V gene's germline CDR1 is SEHNR and CDR2 FQNEAQ (reference sequence). This CDR3 spans 15 amino acids. In DNA form, the CDR3 reads TGTGCCAGCAGGGGACTAACAGGGGGCCGTACTGAAGCTTTCTTT. Translating gives CASRGLTGGRTEAFF.

CDR3 sequence reads: CASRDTRTGVNEKLFF. The CDR3 nucleotides read TGTGCCAGCAGAGACACTCGGACAGGGGTGAATGAAAAACTGTTTTTT. This chain links TRBV6-6 with TRBJ1-4, with 9 bases that match TRBD1. With 6 bases clipped from V and 5 bases from J, the junction kept 10 bases outside the gene matches. Germline V gives CDR1 MNHNY, CDR2 SVGAGI (reference sequence). The CDR3 sequence is 16 residues long.

The chain combines TRBV5-1 with TRBJ2-5, with 9 bases aligning to TRBD1. The CDR3 sequence is 14 residues long. V dropped 0 bases and J dropped 8; count of bases not matched to a gene: 5. CDR1 is SGHRS, CDR2 YFSETQ, per germline. The CDR3 DNA sequence: TGCGCCAGCAGCTTGGCCGGGACAGGGTACACCCAGTACTTC. This translates into CASSLAGTGYTQYF.

V is TRBV18 and J is TRBJ2-7; 9 bases match TRBD1. With V trimmed by 0 bases and J by 6 bases, 6 bases remained unmatched. The CDR3 has 15 amino acids. Germline CDR1 reads KGHSH; CDR2 reads LQKENI. CDR3 coding DNA: TGTGCCAGCTCACCACCGCCACAGGGGGCGTTCGAGCAGTACTTC. It translates to CASSPPPQGAFEQYF.

The chain couples TRBV6-1 to TRBJ2-5, with D possibly TRBD1 on 6 matching bases. Germline lookup yields CDR1 MNHNS and CDR2 SASEGT. CDR3 length: 13 amino acids. Trimming stripped 4 bases from V and 12 bases from J, with 18 bases between. The CDR3 coding sequence is TGTGCCAGCAGTGGTACAGGGACGGGAAAAAAGTACTTC. Translation: CASSGTGTGKKYF.

This chain joins TRBV11-2 and TRBJ1-4, with 9 bases matching TRBD1. With 1 base clipped from V and 7 bases from J, the junction kept 7 bases outside the gene matches. The CDR3 length is 16 residues. The germline V gene encodes CDR1 SGHAT and CDR2 FQNNGV. DNA for the CDR3: TGTGCCAGCAGCTTAGGCACAGGGGGCAAGAGTGAAAAACTGTTTTTT. It yields the protein CASSLGTGGKSEKLFF.

The gene calls are TRBV7-9 and TRBJ2-7; D is possibly TRBD1 (5 bases). Per germline, CDR1 SEHNR and CDR2 FQNEAQ (reference sequence). The V end lost 5 bases, the J end lost 6 bases, and 11 bases lay between the germline ends. The length of the CDR3 is 12 residues. In DNA, the CDR3 is TGTGCCAGCAGCAAGACAGCAAGCGAGCAGTACTTC. Protein sequence: CASSKTASEQYF.

The chain recombines TRBV20-1 with TRBJ1-1; no definite D call. The CDR3 loop spans 10 amino acids. Trimming left V 3 bases short and J 4 bases short, with 3 bases between. Looked up from germline, CDR1 is DFQATT and CDR2 is SNEGSKA (reference sequence). Here the CDR3 reads CSASSTEAFF. In DNA form, the CDR3 reads TGCAGTGCTAGTAGCACTGAAGCTTTCTTT.

As concerns this clone: The same CDR3 also results from other DNA sequences found in this sample. The V and J genes are TRBV9 and TRBJ2-7, with 16 positions matching TRBD2. After removal of 3 bases from V and 1 base from J, the junction contained 7 bases not matched to a gene. Germline V gives CDR1 SGDLS, CDR2 YYNGEE. The CDR3 is 18 residues long. CDR3 bases: TGTGCCAGCAGCGCGGGACTAGCGGGAGGGCCGGGGTCCTACGAGCAGTACTTC. This encodes CASSAGLAGGPGSYEQYF.

The chain uses TRBV4-2 and TRBJ2-3, with 8 bases matching TRBD2. With 4 bases clipped from V and 4 bases from J, the junction kept 7 bases outside the gene matches. Germline-derived CDR1 and CDR2 are LGHNA and YNFKEQ. The CDR3 is made up of 15 amino acids. The CDR3 coding sequence is TGTGCCAGCAGCCCCGGGGGTAGCGGGGCAGATACGCAGTATTTT. This encodes CASSPGGSGADTQYF.

The chain joins TRBV28 to TRBJ2-3; perhaps TRBD1 as D (5 bases). The CDR3 has 12 amino acids. With 10 bases removed from V and 2 bases from J, the gap between germline ends came to 10 bases. The V gene's germline CDR1 is MDHEN and CDR2 SYDVKM. The CDR3 bases are TGTGCCATCGGACACTCCACAGATACGCAGTATTTT. Protein sequence: CAIGHSTDTQYF. The full variable domain, its missing parts supplied by reference TRBV28 and TRBJ2-3, is DVKVTQSSRYLVKRTGEKVFLECVQDMDHENMFWYRQDPGLGLRLIYFSYDVKMKEKGDIPEGYSVSREKKERFSLILESASTNQTSMYLCAIGHSTDTQYFGPGTRLTVL.

This chain uses TRBV7-9 with TRBJ1-2, with D maybe TRBD1 (5 bases). Per the germline V gene, CDR1 is SEHNR and CDR2 is FQNEAQ (reference sequence). Trimming shortened V by 0 bases and J by 10 bases, and 9 bases separated the two germline ends. The length of the CDR3 is 12 residues. CDR3 nucleotides: TGTGCCAGCAGCTTAGCAGGGGTCGACTACACCTTC. Its protein is CASSLAGVDYTF. Filled out from reference TRBV7-9 and TRBJ1-2, the complete variable domain reads DTGVSQNPRHKITKRGQNVTFRCDPISEHNRLYWYRQTLGQGPEFLTYFQNEAQLEKSRLLSDRFSAERPKGSFSTLEIQRTEQGDSAMYLCASSLAGVDYTFGSGTRLTVV.

The gene calls are TRBV5-1 and TRBJ1-1; 8 positions agree with TRBD1. J gave up 4 bases and V 5 bases, and 7 bases lay outside the gene matches. Germline V gives CDR1 SGHRS, CDR2 YFSETQ. The CDR3 runs to 14 residues. CDR3 protein: CASSLGQGSTEAFF. Here the CDR3 DNA reads TGCGCCAGCAGTCTCGGACAGGGAAGCACTGAAGCTTTCTTT.

J is TRBJ2-3 and V is TRBV4-2, with 8 positions matching TRBD2. With 1 base clipped from V and 1 base from J, the junction kept 4 bases outside the gene matches. The CDR3 contains 16 residues. The V gene's germline CDR1 is LGHNA and CDR2 YNFKEQ. The CDR3 DNA reads TGTGCCAGCAGCCAAGCGGGGGGGCTTGGCACAGATACGCAGTATTTT. It codes for CASSQAGGLGTDTQYF.

The chain couples TRBV29-1 to TRBJ1-2; tentative D call: TRBD1 (5 bases). Looked up from germline, CDR1 is SQVTM and CDR2 is ANQGSEA. This CDR3 contains 12 residues. Trimming removed 7 bases at V and 3 bases at J, with 12 bases between. Written as DNA, the CDR3 is TGCAGCGCTTCAACGGGGGACTATGGCTACACCTTC. Translation: CSASTGDYGYTF.

The chain recombines TRBV5-1 with TRBJ1-1; the D is unclear. Per germline, CDR1 SGHRS and CDR2 YFSETQ. With 2 bases removed from V and 1 base from J, the gap between germline ends came to 9 bases. CDR3 size: 14 residues. CDR3 in DNA: TGCGCCAGCAGCTTTCAACGGGGGAACACTGAAGCTTTCTTT. Translation: CASSFQRGNTEAFF.

The genes are TRBV28 and TRBJ1-5, with D perhaps TRBD1 (5 bases). Per germline, CDR1 MDHEN and CDR2 SYDVKM. V was cut by 4 bases and J by 8 bases, with 9 bases left in between. The length of the CDR3 is 12 residues. In DNA, the CDR3 is TGTGCCAGCAGTTATCGACAGAAGCCCCAGCATTTT. Protein: CASSYRQKPQHF.